This T cell receptor beta chain comes out of a study of cytomegalovirus exposure and HLA in healthy donors. Study-wide background: A subsequent analysis reported that the 95 to 150 validation repertoires were produced on the same platform that had also been used for the roughly 670 first-cohort repertoires.

About this clone itself: Its antigen remains unknown.

Study observations and caveats: Reports indicated that the classifier achieved high specificity and sensitivity in diagnosing cytomegalovirus status. Despite most TCR sequences being rare, some public TCRs occurred in many donors.

Clones were sequenced by immunoSEQ multiplex PCR, and TCRdb holds only the in-frame ones, with some missing. The profile covers 70,000 to 80,000 clones, with approximately 94% appearing a single time and around 3.5% taken by the ten largest. The TCR comes from a young woman in good health and CMV-seropositive. The sequenced material came from PBMCs.

The CDR3 here is CASSAGFSGQPQHF. CDR3 DNA sequence: TGTGCCAGCAGTGCAGGGTTTTCGGGTCAGCCCCAGCATTTT. The chain uses TRBV2 and TRBJ1-5; a weak D match, TRBD1 (5 bases). The CDR3 is 14 amino acids. V was clipped by 4 bases and J by 6 bases, with 13 bases between them. CDR1 is SNHLY and CDR2 is FYNNEI in the germline V gene.